The clone carrying this T cell receptor (beta chain) was seen just once. The entry originates in a study of blood T cell repertoires in COVID-19. Some clones are missing from TCRdb's copy, which holds only in-frame ones; the method was immunoSEQ multiplex PCR. The table shows some 150,000 clones, with roughly 90% occurring only once. The CDR3 loop spans 15 amino acids. The germline V gene has CDR1 SGHDT and CDR2 YYEEEE. With V trimmed by 5 bases and J by 0 bases, 4 bases remained unmatched. This sequence originates from a human donor in a cohort sampled during active COVID-19. The sequencing sample was made of peripheral blood. This sequence joins TRBV5-6 and TRBJ1-5, with 8 bases matching TRBD1. CDR3 in amino acids: CASSRQGNSNQPQHF. Written as DNA, the CDR3 is TGTGCCAGCAGTCGACAGGGGAATAGCAATCAGCCCCAGCATTTT.